This TCR beta chain derives from a study of shared clonotypes between healthy human individuals. Cells designated naive CD8 were CD45RO-negative and were positively selected for CCR7, with terminally differentiated effector memory CD45RA+ cells excluded. The germline gives CDR1 MDHEN, CDR2 SYDVKM. V was clipped by 3 bases and J by 0 bases, with 6 bases between them. The CDR3 sequence is 14 residues long. Source study methods: There were no quality scores in the junction-only immunoSEQ sequences, so filtering differed. Libraries were prepared by immunoSEQ multiplex PCR; TCRdb keeps only in-frame clonotypes and omits some of them. V and J calls and clone size follow that table, whereas D and trimming were derived from the DNA. This table holds a few hundred thousand clones, about 95% found once. On this clone itself: The identical CDR3 is also encoded by other nucleotide sequences in the sample.

The chain combines TRBV28 with TRBJ1-5; possibly TRBD1 for D (5 bases). Sequenced sample: naive CD8+ T cells sorted from blood. This TCR derives from a woman aged 25 to 39 in good health. This chain's CDR3 is CASSFRGSNQPQHF. CDR3 in DNA: TGTGCCAGCAGTTTTAGGGGTAGCAATCAGCCCCAGCATTTT. Full variable domain (remainder filled in from reference TRBV28 and TRBJ1-5): DVKVTQSSRYLVKRTGEKVFLECVQDMDHENMFWYRQDPGLGLRLIYFSYDVKMKEKGDIPEGYSVSREKKERFSLILESASTNQTSMYLCASSFRGSNQPQHFGDGTRLSIL.